Each of the 23 T cell receptor beta chains below was sequenced from the same sample in a study of blood T cell repertoires in COVID-19. Measured with immunoSEQ multiplex PCR; TCRdb has only the in-frame clones, and not every one. The sample has hundreds of thousands of clones; more than 85% are singletons. The sample consisted of PBMCs or T cells enriched from blood (not recorded which). The origin of the receptors is a woman in her 30s who had recovered from COVID-19.

This clone has only a few counts. This chain links TRBV15 with TRBJ1-2; 7 bases fit TRBD1. V lost 0 bases, J lost 4 bases, and 5 bases stayed unmatched. This CDR3 is built from 15 residues. Germline V gene data show CDR1 as LNHNV and CDR2 as YYDKDF (reference sequence). CDR3 region: CATSREGDSGYGYTF. As DNA, the CDR3 is TGTGCCACCAGCAGAGAGGGGGACAGCGGCTATGGCTACACCTTC.

The chain combines TRBV2 with TRBJ1-4, with D hard to call. With 6 bases removed from V and 0 bases from J, the gap between germline ends came to 8 bases. Germline CDR1 and CDR2: SNHLY and FYNNEI. The CDR3 has 14 residues. CDR3 nucleotides: TGTGCCAGCAGCCGCGGTACAACTAATGAAAAACTGTTTTTT. This codes for CASSRGTTNEKLFF.

The genes are TRBV5-5 and TRBJ2-3; 7 bases match TRBD2. Trimming took 2 bases from V and 3 from J; bases not matched to a gene: 6. The CDR3 totals 15 residues. Germline CDR1 reads SGHKS; CDR2 reads YYEKEE (reference sequence). CDR3 sequence: CASSFFAGVTDTQYF. The DNA of the CDR3 is TGTGCCAGCAGCTTCTTTGCGGGAGTTACAGATACGCAGTATTTT.

The chain carries TRBV30 and TRBJ2-7, with 7 bases lining up with TRBD1. This CDR3 is 13 amino acids long. Losses at the gene ends were 2 bases for V and 5 bases for J; bases not matched to a gene: 6. Germline CDR1 reads GTSNPN; CDR2 reads SVGIG (reference sequence). The CDR3 DNA is TGTGCCTGGAGTACAGGGGTTCTGAACGAGCAGTACTTC. Translation gives CAWSTGVLNEQYF.

This chain connects TRBV6-5 to TRBJ1-1; D gene unclear. V was trimmed by 0 bases and J by 1 base, leaving 9 bases between them. Per the germline V gene, CDR1 is MNHEY and CDR2 is SVGAGI. This CDR3 has 15 residues. The CDR3 loop reads CASSYSSGTNTEAFF. The CDR3 nucleotides are TGTGCCAGCAGTTACTCCTCGGGTACGAACACTGAAGCTTTCTTT.

The chain recombines TRBV5-4 with TRBJ1-2; D is unclear. Trimming took off 0 bases at V and 8 bases at J, with 11 bases between the two ends. Looked up from germline, CDR1 is SGHNT and CDR2 is YYREEE (reference sequence). The CDR3 is 13 residues long. This chain's CDR3 is CASSLEAGTGYTF. DNA of the CDR3: TGTGCCAGCAGCTTGGAGGCAGGCACGGGCTACACCTTC.

The chain carries TRBV12-2 and TRBJ2-7; TRBD2 is the table's D call and was not checked against the DNA. TRBV12-2 is a recognized pseudogene. This CDR3 has 17 residues. In DNA form, the CDR3 reads TGTGCAAGTCGCTTATCCTCGGCGGGCAAAAGCTCCTACGAGCAGTACTTC. Protein sequence: CASRLSSAGKSSYEQYF.

V usage is TRBV5-4 and J usage is TRBJ2-5; 7 positions agree with TRBD1. The V and J ends lost 5 bases and 0 bases, in that order; junction bases with no gene match: 7. Per the germline V gene, CDR1 is SGHNT and CDR2 is YYREEE (reference sequence). The CDR3 is 15 amino acids. CDR3: CASRRTGEYQETQYF. The CDR3 coding sequence is TGTGCCAGCAGGAGGACAGGAGAGTACCAAGAGACCCAGTACTTC.

The chain is built from TRBV12-3 or TRBV12-4 and TRBJ2-1; TRBD2 agrees at 7 bases. V dropped 7 bases and J dropped 7; count of bases not matched to a gene: 4. The length of the CDR3 is 12 residues. The CDR3 here is CASTGGFNEQFF. CDR3 DNA: TGTGCCAGCACCGGGGGGTTTAATGAGCAGTTCTTC.

The chain recombines TRBV28 with TRBJ2-7; 13 bases align to TRBD2. With V trimmed by 4 bases and J by 7 bases, 4 bases remained unmatched. The CDR3 spans 14 residues. Germline lookup yields CDR1 MDHEN and CDR2 SYDVKM. The CDR3 region has the DNA TGTGCCAGCAGTTCATGGACTAGCGGGAGTGAGCAGTACTTC. Encoded protein: CASSSWTSGSEQYF. Drawing the rest from reference TRBV28 and TRBJ2-7, the complete variable domain is DVKVTQSSRYLVKRTGEKVFLECVQDMDHENMFWYRQDPGLGLRLIYFSYDVKMKEKGDIPEGYSVSREKKERFSLILESASTNQTSMYLCASSSWTSGSEQYFGPGTRLTVT.

This chain uses TRBV18 with TRBJ1-1; possibly TRBD1 for D (6 bases). This CDR3 contains 16 residues. Per germline, CDR1 KGHSH and CDR2 LQKENI. With 3 bases removed from V and 0 bases from J, the gap between germline ends came to 14 bases. CDR3 protein: CASSPRQVAMNTEAFF. CDR3 sequence (DNA): TGTGCCAGCTCACCCAGACAGGTCGCTATGAACACTGAAGCTTTCTTT.

The genes are TRBV6-1 and TRBJ2-7; D unresolved. The CDR3 runs 16 residues. The germline V gene has CDR1 MNHNS and CDR2 SASEGT. V was trimmed by 3 bases and J by 0 bases, leaving 15 bases between them. This CDR3 is CASSDWLNPYSYEQYF. Written as DNA, the CDR3 is TGTGCCAGCAGTGATTGGCTGAACCCTTACTCCTACGAGCAGTACTTC.

The chain couples TRBV5-1 to TRBJ1-2; tentative D call: TRBD1 (6 bases). In germline, CDR1 is SGHRS, CDR2 YFSETQ. Trimming left V 0 bases short and J 0 bases short, with 15 bases between. The CDR3 sequence is 17 residues long. The CDR3: CASSLASGAGANYGYTF. CDR3 sequence (DNA): TGCGCCAGCAGCTTGGCCTCAGGGGCTGGGGCTAACTATGGCTACACCTTC. Supplemented by reference TRBV5-1 and TRBJ1-2, the full variable domain reads KAGVTQTPRYLIKTRGQQVTLSCSPISGHRSVSWYQQTPGQGLQFLFEYFSETQRNKGNFPGRFSGRQFSNSRSEMNVSTLELGDSALYLCASSLASGAGANYGYTFGSGTRLTVV.

The rearrangement joins TRBV2 to TRBJ1-1; D remains ambiguous. The V gene lost 3 bases and the J gene lost 4 bases, with 9 bases spanning the gap. From germline, CDR1 is SNHLY and CDR2 FYNNEI. The CDR3 consists of 13 residues. The CDR3 loop reads CASSERFATEAFF. The CDR3 nucleotides are TGTGCCAGCAGTGAGCGCTTCGCCACTGAAGCTTTCTTT.

The CDR3, as DNA: TGTGCCAGCAGCCAGCAGGTTGGGGATACGCAGTATTTT. Amino acids: CASSQQVGDTQYF. The rearrangement links TRBV14 to TRBJ2-3; D remains unclear. The ends were cut back, 3 bases at V and 6 bases at J, with 10 bases in the middle. Germline CDR1 SGHDN, CDR2 FVKESK. The CDR3 loop spans 13 amino acids.

This chain's CDR3 is CATGQAIHQPQHF. The CDR3 nucleotides are TGTGCCACGGGACAGGCGATTCATCAGCCCCAGCATTTT. The rearrangement links TRBV19 to TRBJ1-5; 8 nucleotides line up with TRBD1. With 10 bases clipped from V and 5 bases from J, the junction kept 7 bases outside the gene matches. CDR1 and CDR2 from the germline V gene are LNHDA and SQIVND (reference sequence). The CDR3 totals 13 residues.

J is TRBJ1-2 and V is TRBV29-1; no clear D. The CDR3 sequence is 13 residues long. Germline CDR1 and CDR2: SQVTM and ANQGSEA. Trimming removed 3 bases from V and 0 bases from J, with 8 bases in between. DNA for the CDR3: TGCAGCGTTGAGCCCGAGACTAACTATGGCTACACCTTC. It encodes CSVEPETNYGYTF.

The J gene is TRBJ1-1, the V gene TRBV12-3 or TRBV12-4, with TRBD1 identical over 8 bases. The CDR3 length is 12 residues. The ends lost 4 bases at V and 7 bases at J; junction bases unmatched: 2. CDR3 sequence (DNA): TGTGCCAGCAGTTCTGGACAGGGTGAAGCTTTCTTT. Its translation is CASSSGQGEAFF.

The J gene is TRBJ2-7, the V gene TRBV5-1; 11 bases match TRBD1. After removal of 3 bases from V and 6 bases from J, the junction contained 5 bases not matched to a gene. This CDR3 region has 14 residues. Germline V gene data show CDR1 as SGHRS and CDR2 as YFSETQ. CDR3 coding DNA: TGCGCCAGCAGCTCCGGGACAGGGGGTACCGAGCAGTACTTC. Translating it yields CASSSGTGGTEQYF.

The V gene is TRBV14, the J gene TRBJ1-4, with 7 bases that match TRBD1. The V segment lost 3 bases and the J segment 8 bases; nucleotides outside the gene matches: 6. Germline V gene lookup returns CDR1 SGHDN and CDR2 FVKESK. The CDR3 has 14 residues. The CDR3 nucleotides read TGTGCCAGCAGCCATGGGACAGTTCGGGAAAAACTGTTTTTT. Translation gives CASSHGTVREKLFF.

This rearrangement joins TRBV19 to TRBJ1-6; D possibly corresponds to TRBD1 (5 bases). V dropped 3 bases and J dropped 13 bases, with 19 bases sitting between them. The length of the CDR3 is 15 residues. Germline V CDR1 and CDR2: LNHDA, SQIVND (reference sequence). The CDR3 DNA is TGTGCCAGTAGTATTTCACTCCAACAGGTGCCTCCCCTCCACTTT. Residues: CASSISLQQVPPLHF.

The V gene is TRBV6-5, the J gene TRBJ1-2, with TRBD1 as a possible D gene (6 bases). The CDR3 spans 12 residues. V was pared by 6 bases and J by 8 bases, with 13 bases between. Germline CDR1 reads MNHEY; CDR2 reads SVGAGI. CDR3 bases: TGTGCCAGCAGAACCACAGGGCAAGGCTACACCTTC. This translates into CASRTTGQGYTF.

The J gene is TRBJ2-7, the V gene TRBV5-1, with D perhaps TRBD1 (6 bases). Trimming took 2 bases from V and 1 from J, leaving 10 bases between them. The CDR3 covers 14 residues. CDR1 and CDR2 (germline): SGHRS, YFSETQ. Written as DNA, the CDR3 is TGCGCCAGCAGCTTTCTACAGGGATCCTACGAGCAGTACTTC. Amino acids: CASSFLQGSYEQYF.